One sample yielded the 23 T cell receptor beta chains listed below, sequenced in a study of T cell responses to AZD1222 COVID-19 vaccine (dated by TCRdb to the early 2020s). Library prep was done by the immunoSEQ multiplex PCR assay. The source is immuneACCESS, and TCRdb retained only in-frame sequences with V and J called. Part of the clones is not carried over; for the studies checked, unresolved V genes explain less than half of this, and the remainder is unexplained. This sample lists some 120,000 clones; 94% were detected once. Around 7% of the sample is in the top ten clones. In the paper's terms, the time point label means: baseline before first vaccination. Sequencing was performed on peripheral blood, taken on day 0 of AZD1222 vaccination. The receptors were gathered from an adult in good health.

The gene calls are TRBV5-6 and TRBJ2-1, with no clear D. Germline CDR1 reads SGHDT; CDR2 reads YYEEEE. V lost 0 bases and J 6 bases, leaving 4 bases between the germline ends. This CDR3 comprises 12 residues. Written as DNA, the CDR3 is TGTGCCAGCAGCTTGGCCCTCAATGAGCAGTTCTTC. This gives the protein CASSLALNEQFF.

The CDR3 protein is CASSEAPGENQPQHF. CDR3 nucleotides: TGTGCCAGCAGTGAAGCTCCGGGGGAGAATCAGCCCCAGCATTTT. The rearrangement joins TRBV6-1 to TRBJ1-5, with TRBD1 as a possible D gene (5 bases). In germline, CDR1 is MNHNS, CDR2 SASEGT. V was cut by 0 bases and J by 4 bases, with 10 bases left in between. The CDR3 loop spans 15 amino acids.

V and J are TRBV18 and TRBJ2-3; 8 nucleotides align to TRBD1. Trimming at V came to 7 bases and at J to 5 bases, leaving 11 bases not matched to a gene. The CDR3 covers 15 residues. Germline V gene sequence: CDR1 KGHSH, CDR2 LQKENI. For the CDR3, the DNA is TGTGCCAGCTACTCGCCGGGACAGGCTAAAGATACGCAGTATTTT. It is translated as CASYSPGQAKDTQYF.

CDR3 in amino acids: CASSPDRGNEQFF. The CDR3 bases are TGTGCCAGCTCACCAGACAGGGGCAATGAGCAGTTCTTC. The rearrangement links TRBV18 to TRBJ2-1; 8 bases map to TRBD1. The CDR3 length is 13 residues. Losses at the gene ends were 2 bases for V and 6 bases for J; bases not matched to a gene: 0. In germline, CDR1 is KGHSH, CDR2 LQKENI.

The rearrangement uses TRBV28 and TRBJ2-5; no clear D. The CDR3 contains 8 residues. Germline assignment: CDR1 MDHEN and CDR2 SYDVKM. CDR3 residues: CAEETQYF. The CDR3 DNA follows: TGTGCTGAGGAGACCCAGTACTTC.

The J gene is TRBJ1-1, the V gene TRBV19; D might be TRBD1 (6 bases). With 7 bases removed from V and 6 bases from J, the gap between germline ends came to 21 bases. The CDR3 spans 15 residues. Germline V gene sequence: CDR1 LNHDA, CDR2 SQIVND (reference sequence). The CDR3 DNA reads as TGTGCCAGTAACGACAGGACCTCCCCTGGGGCTGAAGCTTTCTTT. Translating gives CASNDRTSPGAEAFF.

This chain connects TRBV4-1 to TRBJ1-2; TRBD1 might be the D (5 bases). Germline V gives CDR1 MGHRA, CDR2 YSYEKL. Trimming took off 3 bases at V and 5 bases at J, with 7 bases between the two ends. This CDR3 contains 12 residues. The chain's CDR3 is CASSQRQYGYTF. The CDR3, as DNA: TGCGCCAGCAGCCAGAGACAGTATGGCTACACCTTC.

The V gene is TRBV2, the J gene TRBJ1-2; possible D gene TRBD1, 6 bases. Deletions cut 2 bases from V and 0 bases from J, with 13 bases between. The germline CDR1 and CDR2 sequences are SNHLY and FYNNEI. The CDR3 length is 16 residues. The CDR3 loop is CASSERGTGANYGYTF. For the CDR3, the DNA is TGTGCCAGCAGTGAAAGGGGGACGGGGGCTAACTATGGCTACACCTTC.

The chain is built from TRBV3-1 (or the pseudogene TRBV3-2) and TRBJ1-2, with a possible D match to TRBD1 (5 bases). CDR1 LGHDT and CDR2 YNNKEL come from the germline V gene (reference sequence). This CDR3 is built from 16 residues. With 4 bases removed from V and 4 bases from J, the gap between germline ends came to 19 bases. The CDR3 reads CASSLRQSSSGYGYTF. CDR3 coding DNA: TGTGCCAGCAGCCTTCGACAGTCATCTTCGGGCTATGGCTACACCTTC.

CDR3 coding DNA: TGTGCCAGTACCGAGAGGGTCGCGTATAATTCACCCCTCCACTTT. Its translation is CASTERVAYNSPLHF. The chain combines TRBV19 with TRBJ1-6; D not resolved. Trimming removed 7 bases at V and 4 bases at J, with 14 bases between. CDR3 length: 15 residues. The germline V gene encodes CDR1 LNHDA and CDR2 SQIVND (reference sequence).

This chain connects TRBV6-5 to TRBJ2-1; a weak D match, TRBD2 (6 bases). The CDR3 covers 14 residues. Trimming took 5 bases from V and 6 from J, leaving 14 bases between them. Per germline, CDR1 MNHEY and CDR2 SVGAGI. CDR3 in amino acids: CASSRLGLGNEQFF. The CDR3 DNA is TGTGCCAGCAGTCGACTAGGGCTAGGCAATGAGCAGTTCTTC.

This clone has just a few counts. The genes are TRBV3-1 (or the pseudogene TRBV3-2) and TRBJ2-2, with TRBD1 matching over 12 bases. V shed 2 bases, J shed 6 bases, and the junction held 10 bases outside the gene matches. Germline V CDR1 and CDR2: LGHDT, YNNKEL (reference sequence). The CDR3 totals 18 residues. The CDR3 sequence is CASSQMLGTGGRSGELFF. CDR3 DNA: TGTGCCAGCAGCCAAATGCTCGGGACAGGGGGCCGGTCCGGGGAGCTGTTTTTT.

CDR3: CATSRSRDSPLHF. CDR3 DNA sequence: TGTGCCACCAGCAGATCAAGGGATTCACCCCTCCACTTT. This chain joins TRBV15 and TRBJ1-6; D is uncertain. The germline V and J ends were trimmed by 2 bases and 8 bases, with 7 bases remaining between them. This CDR3 has 13 amino acids. CDR1 and CDR2 (germline): LNHNV, YYDKDF (reference sequence).

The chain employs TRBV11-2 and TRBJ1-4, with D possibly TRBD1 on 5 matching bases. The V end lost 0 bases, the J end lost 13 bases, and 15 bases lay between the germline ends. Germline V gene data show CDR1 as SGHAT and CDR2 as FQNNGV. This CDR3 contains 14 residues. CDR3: CASSLDPQGGILFF. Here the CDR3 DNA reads TGTGCCAGCAGCTTAGATCCGCAGGGAGGCATACTGTTTTTT.

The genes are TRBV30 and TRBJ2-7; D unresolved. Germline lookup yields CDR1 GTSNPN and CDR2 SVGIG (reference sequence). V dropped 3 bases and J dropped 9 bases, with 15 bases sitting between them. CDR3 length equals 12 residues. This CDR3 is CAWRPVGNGQYF. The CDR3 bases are TGTGCCTGGAGGCCGGTAGGGAATGGGCAGTACTTC.

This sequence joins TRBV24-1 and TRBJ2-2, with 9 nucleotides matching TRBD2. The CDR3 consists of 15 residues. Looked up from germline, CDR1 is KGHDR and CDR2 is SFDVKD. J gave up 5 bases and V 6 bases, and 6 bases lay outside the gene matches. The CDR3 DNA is TGTGCCACCAGTCCAGCGGGAGGCGGAACCGGGGAGCTGTTTTTT. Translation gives CATSPAGGGTGELFF.

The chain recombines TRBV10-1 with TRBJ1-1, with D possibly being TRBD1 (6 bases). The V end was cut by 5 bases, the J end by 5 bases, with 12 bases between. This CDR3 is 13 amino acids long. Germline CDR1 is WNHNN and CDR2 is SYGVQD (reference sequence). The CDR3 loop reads CASSQGLRTEAFF. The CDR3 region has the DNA TGCGCCAGCAGTCAGGGGCTGAGAACTGAAGCTTTCTTT.

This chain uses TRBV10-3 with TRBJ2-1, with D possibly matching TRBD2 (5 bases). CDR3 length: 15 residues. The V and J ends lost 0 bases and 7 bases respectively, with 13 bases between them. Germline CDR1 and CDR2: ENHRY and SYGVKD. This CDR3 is CAISESTHGMNEQFF. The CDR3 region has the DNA TGTGCCATCAGTGAGTCGACTCACGGGATGAATGAGCAGTTCTTC.

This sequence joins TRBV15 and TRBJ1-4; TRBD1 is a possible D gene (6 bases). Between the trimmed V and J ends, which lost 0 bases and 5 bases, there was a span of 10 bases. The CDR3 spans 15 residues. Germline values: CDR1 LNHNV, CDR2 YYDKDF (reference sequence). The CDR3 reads CATSREGAFNEKLFF. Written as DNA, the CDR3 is TGTGCCACCAGCAGAGAGGGGGCTTTCAATGAAAAACTGTTTTTT.

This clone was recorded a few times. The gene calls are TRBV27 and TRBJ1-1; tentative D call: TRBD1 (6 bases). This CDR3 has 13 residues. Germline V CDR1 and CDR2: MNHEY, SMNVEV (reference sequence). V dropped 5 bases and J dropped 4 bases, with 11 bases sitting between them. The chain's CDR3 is CASSSGGVTEAFF. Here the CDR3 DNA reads TGTGCCAGCAGTAGCGGGGGCGTCACTGAAGCTTTCTTT.

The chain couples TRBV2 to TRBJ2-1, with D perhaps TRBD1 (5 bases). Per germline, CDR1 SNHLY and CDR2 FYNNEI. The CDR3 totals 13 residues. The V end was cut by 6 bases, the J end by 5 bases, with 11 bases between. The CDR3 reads CASRRQLDNEQFF. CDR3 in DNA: TGTGCCAGCAGGAGACAGCTCGACAATGAGCAGTTCTTC.

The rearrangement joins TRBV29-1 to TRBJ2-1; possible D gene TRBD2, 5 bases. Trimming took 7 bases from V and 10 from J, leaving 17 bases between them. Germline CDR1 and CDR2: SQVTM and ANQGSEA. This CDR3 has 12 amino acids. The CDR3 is CSAQVGGGEQFF. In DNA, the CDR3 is TGCAGCGCCCAAGTCGGAGGCGGGGAGCAGTTCTTC.

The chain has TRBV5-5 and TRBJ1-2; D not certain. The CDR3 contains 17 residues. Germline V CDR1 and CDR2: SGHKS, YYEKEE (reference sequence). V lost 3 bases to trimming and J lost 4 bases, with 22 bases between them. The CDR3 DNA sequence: TGTGCCAGCAGCTCACGCCAACCCGTTACGGATTCCTATGGCTACACCTTC. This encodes CASSSRQPVTDSYGYTF. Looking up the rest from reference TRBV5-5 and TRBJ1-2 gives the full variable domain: DAGVTQSPTHLIKTRGQQVTLRCSPISGHKSVSWYQQVLGQGPQFIFQYYEKEERGRGNFPDRFSARQFPNYSSELNVNALLLGDSALYLCASSSRQPVTDSYGYTFGSGTRLTVV.